Below are 5 T cell receptor beta chains sequenced from a single sample in a study of T cell responses to AZD1222 COVID-19 vaccine. Method: immunoSEQ multiplex PCR; TCRdb's copy keeps in-frame clones and lacks some. The profile shows roughly 260,000 clones, over 85% of them singletons. Here the sequenced sample was peripheral blood, taken on day 0 of AZD1222 vaccination. The receptors were sampled from an adult in good health.

The chain couples TRBV11-2 to TRBJ2-1, with 7 bases fitting TRBD1. Germline-derived CDR1 and CDR2 are SGHAT and FQNNGV. V was pared by 0 bases and J by 10 bases, with 6 bases of the junction left unmatched. The CDR3 has 14 amino acids. The CDR3 region has the DNA TGTGCCAGCAGCTTAGATAGCCAGGGGGTGGAGCAGTTCTTC. Its translation: CASSLDSQGVEQFF.

This chain joins TRBV2 and TRBJ2-2; D perhaps matches TRBD1 (6 bases). The V and J ends lost 2 bases and 7 bases respectively, with 8 bases between them. In germline, CDR1 is SNHLY, CDR2 FYNNEI. This CDR3 has 13 amino acids. The CDR3 region is CASSEQGFGELFF. DNA for the CDR3: TGTGCCAGCAGTGAACAGGGGTTCGGGGAGCTGTTTTTT.

The chain employs TRBV5-1 and TRBJ1-2, with D possibly being TRBD1 (5 bases). Trimming shortened V by 4 bases and J by 3 bases, and 7 bases separated the two germline ends. CDR1 and CDR2 (germline): SGHRS, YFSETQ. The CDR3 totals 12 residues. The CDR3 reads CASSGTHYGYTF. CDR3 nucleotides: TGCGCCAGCAGCGGGACGCACTATGGCTACACCTTC.

V is TRBV28 and J is TRBJ2-1, with D uncertain. The CDR3 covers 11 residues. Trimming shortened V by 5 bases and J by 9 bases, and 8 bases separated the two germline ends. Germline V CDR1 and CDR2: MDHEN, SYDVKM. The DNA of the CDR3 is TGTGCCAGCAGTCGGACCGCTGAGCAGTTCTTC. It encodes CASSRTAEQFF. The full variable domain, completed using reference TRBV28 and TRBJ2-1, is DVKVTQSSRYLVKRTGEKVFLECVQDMDHENMFWYRQDPGLGLRLIYFSYDVKMKEKGDIPEGYSVSREKKERFSLILESASTNQTSMYLCASSRTAEQFFGPGTRLTVL.

V is TRBV18 and J is TRBJ1-1, with TRBD1 matching over 8 bases. Germline loops: CDR1 KGHSH, CDR2 LQKENI. The CDR3 is made up of 17 amino acids. V was clipped by 0 bases and J by 4 bases; unmatched bases: 10. Here the CDR3 DNA reads TGTGCCAGCTCACCACCCCTTTTGACAGGGGTCGTCACTGAAGCTTTCTTT. Amino acid sequence: CASSPPLLTGVVTEAFF. Using reference TRBV18 and TRBJ1-1 for the parts outside the CDR3, the full variable domain is NAGVMQNPRHLVRRRGQEARLRCSPMKGHSHVYWYRQLPEEGLKFMVYLQKENIIDESGMPKERFSAEFPKEGPSILRIQQVVRGDSAAYFCASSPPLLTGVVTEAFFGQGTRLTVV.